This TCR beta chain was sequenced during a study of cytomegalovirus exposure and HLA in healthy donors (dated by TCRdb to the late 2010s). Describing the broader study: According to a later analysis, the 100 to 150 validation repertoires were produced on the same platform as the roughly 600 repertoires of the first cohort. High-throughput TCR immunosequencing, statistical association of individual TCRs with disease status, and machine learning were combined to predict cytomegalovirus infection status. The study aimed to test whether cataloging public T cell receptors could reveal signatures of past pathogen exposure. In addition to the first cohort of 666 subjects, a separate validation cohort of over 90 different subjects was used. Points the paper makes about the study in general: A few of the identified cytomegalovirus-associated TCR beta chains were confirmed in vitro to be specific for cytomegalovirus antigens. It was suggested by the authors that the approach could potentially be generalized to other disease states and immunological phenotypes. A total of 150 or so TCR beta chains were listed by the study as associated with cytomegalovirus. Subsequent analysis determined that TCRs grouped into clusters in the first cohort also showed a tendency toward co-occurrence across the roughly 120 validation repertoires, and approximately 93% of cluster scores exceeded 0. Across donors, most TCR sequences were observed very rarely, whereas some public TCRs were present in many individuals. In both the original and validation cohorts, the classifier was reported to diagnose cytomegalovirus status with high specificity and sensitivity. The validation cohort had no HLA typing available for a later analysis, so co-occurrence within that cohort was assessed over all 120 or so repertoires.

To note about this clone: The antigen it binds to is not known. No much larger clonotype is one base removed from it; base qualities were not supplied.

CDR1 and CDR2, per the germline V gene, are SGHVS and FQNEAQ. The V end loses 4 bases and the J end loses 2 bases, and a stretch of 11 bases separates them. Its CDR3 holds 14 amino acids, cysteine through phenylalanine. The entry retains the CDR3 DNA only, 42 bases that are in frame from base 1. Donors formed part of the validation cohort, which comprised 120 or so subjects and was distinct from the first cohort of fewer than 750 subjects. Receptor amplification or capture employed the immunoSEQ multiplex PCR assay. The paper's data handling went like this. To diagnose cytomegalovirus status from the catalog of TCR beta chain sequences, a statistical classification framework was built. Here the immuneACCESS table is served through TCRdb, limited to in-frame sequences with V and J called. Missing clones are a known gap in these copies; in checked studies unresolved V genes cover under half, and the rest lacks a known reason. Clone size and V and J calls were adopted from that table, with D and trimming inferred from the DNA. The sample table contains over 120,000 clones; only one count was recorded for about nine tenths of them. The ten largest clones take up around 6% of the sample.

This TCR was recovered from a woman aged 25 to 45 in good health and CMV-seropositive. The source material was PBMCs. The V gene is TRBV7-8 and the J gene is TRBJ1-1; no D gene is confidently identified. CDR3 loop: CASSSGRQNTEAFF. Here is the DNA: TGTGCCAGCAGCTCCGGAAGACAAAACACTGAAGCTTTCTTT.